The present T cell receptor beta chain was sequenced within a study of blood T cell repertoires in COVID-19. Study-level background: In each case, the material was cDNA or gDNA derived from T cells, B-cell-depleted T cells, or PBMCs.

Profiled with immunoSEQ multiplex PCR; TCRdb holds only in-frame clones, not every one. This repertoire shows 97,000 or so clones, approximately 90% found once; its top ten account for 5% to 6.5%. This CDR3 spans 16 amino acids. Trimming removed 4 bases from V and 3 bases from J; junction bases left unmatched: 5. Germline CDR1 and CDR2: SEHNR and FQNEAQ (reference sequence). Material for sequencing was peripheral blood. The sequence came from a man in his fifties with acute or convalescent COVID-19. J is TRBJ2-1 and V is TRBV7-9, with 11 bases aligning to TRBD2. This CDR3 reads CASSSKLAGDYNEQFF. The DNA of the CDR3 is TGTGCCAGCAGCTCAAAACTAGCGGGAGACTACAATGAGCAGTTCTTC.